The next 20 T cell receptor beta chains were all read from a single sample in a study of T cells in localized non-small cell lung cancer. Sequencing was performed with immunoSEQ multiplex PCR; in TCRdb, only in-frame clones are kept and a portion is missing. The table shows roughly 38,000 clones, with 86% occurring only once. Sequencing used peripheral blood, obtained before any cancer treatment. All receptors derive from a woman aged 18 to 55 with stage III lung adenocarcinoma.

This sequence joins TRBV2 and TRBJ2-4; 7 positions match TRBD2. The germline gives CDR1 SNHLY, CDR2 FYNNEI. This CDR3 spans 17 amino acids. V was pared by 4 bases and J by 1 base, with 10 bases of the junction left unmatched. The CDR3 loop is CASSAEGSGGAKNIQYF. The CDR3 bases are TGTGCCAGCAGTGCCGAGGGTTCCGGGGGGGCCAAAAACATTCAGTACTTC. Full variable domain (missing parts from reference TRBV2 and TRBJ2-4): EPEVTQTPSHQVTQMGQEVILRCVPISNHLYFYWYRQILGQKVEFLVSFYNNEISEKSEIFDDQFSVERPDGSNFTLKIRSTKLEDSAMYFCASSAEGSGGAKNIQYFGAGTRLSVL.

The genes are TRBV6-1 and TRBJ1-3, with D uncertain. This CDR3 comprises 15 residues. Trimming removed 1 base from V and 1 base from J, with 8 bases in between. The germline gives CDR1 MNHNS, CDR2 SASEGT. CDR3 protein: CASSEGVQSGNTIYF. Written as DNA, the CDR3 is TGTGCCAGCAGTGAAGGAGTACAGTCTGGAAACACCATATATTTT.

This clone was detected once. J is TRBJ2-2 and V is TRBV7-8, with 9 bases identical to TRBD2. Germline assignment: CDR1 SGHVS and CDR2 FQNEAQ. The V segment lost 1 base and the J segment 4 bases; nucleotides outside the gene matches: 1. The CDR3 runs 15 residues. The CDR3 nucleotides are TGTGCCAGCAGCTTAGAAGCGGGGGGCACCGGGGAGCTGTTTTTT. Protein sequence: CASSLEAGGTGELFF.

This chain uses TRBV25-1 with TRBJ2-1, with D possibly matching TRBD1 (6 bases). Trimming took 5 bases from V and 4 from J, leaving 9 bases between them. The germline V gene encodes CDR1 MGHDK and CDR2 SYGVNS. The CDR3 has 13 amino acids. The CDR3 region is CASSPQGYNEQFF. CDR3 bases: TGTGCCAGCAGTCCCCAGGGGTACAATGAGCAGTTCTTC.

V is TRBV5-4 and J is TRBJ1-6, with 11 nucleotides matching TRBD1. V lost 4 bases and J lost 7; bases outside the gene matches: 1. This CDR3 is built from 14 residues. Germline CDR1 reads SGHNT; CDR2 reads YYREEE (reference sequence). The CDR3 DNA reads TGTGCCAGCAGCCGGGACAGGGGGAATTCACCCCTCCACTTT. Protein: CASSRDRGNSPLHF.

The rearrangement uses TRBV9 and TRBJ2-2; perhaps TRBD1 as D (6 bases). CDR1 SGDLS and CDR2 YYNGEE come from the germline V gene. The CDR3 has 17 residues. V gave up 4 bases and J gave up 0 bases, with 16 bases separating them. The CDR3 nucleotides read TGTGCCAGCAGCCTAACCTCCAGGGGCGCGAACACCGGGGAGCTGTTTTTT. Protein: CASSLTSRGANTGELFF. Together with reference TRBV9 and TRBJ2-2, the CDR3 gives the full variable domain: DSGVTQTPKHLITATGQRVTLRCSPRSGDLSVYWYQQSLDQGLQFLIQYYNGEERAKGNILERFSAQQFPDLHSELNLSSLELGDSALYFCASSLTSRGANTGELFFGEGSRLTVL.

The rearrangement joins TRBV27 to TRBJ1-5, with D unresolved. V was clipped by 0 bases and J by 4 bases, with 4 bases between them. Per germline, CDR1 MNHEY and CDR2 SMNVEV (reference sequence). CDR3 size: 13 residues. This chain's CDR3 is CASSLSGNQPQHF. CDR3 DNA sequence: TGTGCCAGCAGTTTATCTGGGAATCAGCCCCAGCATTTT.

This clone was seen just once. The chain employs TRBV5-1 and TRBJ2-6; 8 bases agree with TRBD2. Germline V gene lookup returns CDR1 SGHRS and CDR2 YFSETQ. This CDR3 is built from 18 residues. The V segment lost 2 bases and the J segment 1 base; nucleotides outside the gene matches: 8. The CDR3: CASSFVAGGLSGANVLTF. CDR3 sequence (DNA): TGCGCCAGCAGCTTTGTTGCGGGGGGCTTATCTGGGGCCAACGTCCTGACTTTC.

V gene TRBV11-3 combines with J gene TRBJ2-7; TRBD1 might be the D (6 bases). Germline V CDR1 and CDR2: SGHNT, YENEEA. The V end lost 5 bases, the J end lost 0 bases, and 11 bases lay between the germline ends. The CDR3 spans 14 residues. The CDR3 region has the DNA TGTGCCAGCAGCCCGACAGGATACTCCTACGAGCAGTACTTC. It translates to CASSPTGYSYEQYF.

The V gene is TRBV7-3, the J gene TRBJ2-7; perhaps TRBD2 as D (5 bases). V lost 3 bases and J 4 bases, leaving 10 bases between the germline ends. In germline, CDR1 is SGHTA, CDR2 FQGTGA. CDR3 size: 13 residues. The CDR3 bases are TGTGCCAGCAGCTTTCAGGACTCGTACGAGCAGTACTTC. Translation gives CASSFQDSYEQYF.

This chain connects TRBV6-4 to TRBJ2-1, with 7 bases lining up with TRBD2. V gave up 5 bases and J gave up 4 bases; unmatched junction bases: 8. The CDR3 totals 15 residues. The V gene's germline CDR1 is MRHNA and CDR2 SNTAGT. CDR3 protein: CASSPRAGDYNEQFF. CDR3 DNA: TGTGCCAGCAGTCCTCGGGCGGGGGATTACAATGAGCAGTTCTTC.

The gene calls are TRBV27 and TRBJ1-5, with 7 bases matching TRBD1. The CDR3 runs to 17 residues. Germline V gene sequence: CDR1 MNHEY, CDR2 SMNVEV (reference sequence). The V segment lost 2 bases and the J segment 7 bases; nucleotides outside the gene matches: 14. The CDR3, as DNA: TGTGCCAGCAGTTTAACCCAACCAGACAGGGAGGGACAGCCCCAGCATTTT. It is translated as CASSLTQPDREGQPQHF.

This chain uses TRBV2 with TRBJ2-7, with 7 bases aligning to TRBD2. Germline CDR1 reads SNHLY; CDR2 reads FYNNEI. After removal of 4 bases from V and 1 base from J, the junction contained 10 bases not matched to a gene. This CDR3 spans 16 amino acids. For the CDR3, the DNA is TGTGCCAGCAGTGGCCCTCCTGGCGGGGGTTCCTACGAGCAGTACTTC. Translating it yields CASSGPPGGGSYEQYF. The full variable domain, in which reference TRBV2 and TRBJ2-7 provide the parts outside the CDR3, is EPEVTQTPSHQVTQMGQEVILRCVPISNHLYFYWYRQILGQKVEFLVSFYNNEISEKSEIFDDQFSVERPDGSNFTLKIRSTKLEDSAMYFCASSGPPGGGSYEQYFGPGTRLTVT.

Here the CDR3 DNA reads TGTGCCAGCAGCCTTACCTTTGGGGGGACAGGAGAAGCCTATGGCTACACCTTC. This codes for CASSLTFGGTGEAYGYTF. The J gene is TRBJ1-2, the V gene TRBV7-9; 8 nucleotides align to TRBD1. The trim removed 5 bases at V and 4 bases at J, leaving 18 bases unmatched. The CDR3 extends over 18 amino acids. Germline values: CDR1 SEHNR, CDR2 FQNEAQ (reference sequence).

The rearrangement uses TRBV5-1 and TRBJ2-6; D may correspond to TRBD1 or TRBD2 (5 bases each). The CDR3 spans 17 residues. Trimming removed 0 bases from V and 0 bases from J, with 10 bases in between. Per the germline V gene, CDR1 is SGHRS and CDR2 is YFSETQ. The CDR3, as DNA: TGCGCCAGCAGCTTGGAGGGACGGAGCTCTGGGGCCAACGTCCTGACTTTC. Translated, it gives CASSLEGRSSGANVLTF.

The chain has TRBV6-4 and TRBJ1-5; tentatively, D is TRBD1 (6 bases). CDR1 is MRHNA, CDR2 SNTAGT, per germline. V was cut by 0 bases and J by 4 bases, with 13 bases left in between. The CDR3 totals 16 residues. Written as DNA, the CDR3 is TGTGCCAGCAGTGACTCCGAGCACAGGGAGAATCAGCCCCAGCATTTT. Protein product: CASSDSEHRENQPQHF.

The chain links TRBV5-1 to TRBJ2-7, with no clear D. CDR3 length: 14 amino acids. V was trimmed by 1 base and J by 5 bases, leaving 13 bases between them. In germline, CDR1 is SGHRS, CDR2 YFSETQ. In DNA, the CDR3 is TGCGCCAGCAGCTTGTCCGGGCCCTGGGACGAGCAGTACTTC. Translated: CASSLSGPWDEQYF.

This chain links TRBV11-3 with TRBJ2-5; TRBD1 might be the D (7 bases). In germline, CDR1 is SGHNT, CDR2 YENEEA. The CDR3 length is 15 residues. Trimming left V 5 bases short and J 9 bases short, with 22 bases between. In nucleotides, the CDR3 is TGTGCCAGCAGCGCAGGGGGTGCGGGGAACACAGCCCAGTACTTC. Protein product: CASSAGGAGNTAQYF.

CDR3: CASSLGQGLSGANVLTF. The CDR3 DNA sequence: TGTGCCAGCAGCTTGGGACAGGGTCTCTCTGGGGCCAACGTCCTGACTTTC. The chain joins TRBV5-6 to TRBJ2-6, with 7 bases fitting TRBD1. The V and J ends lost 0 bases and 0 bases, in that order; junction bases with no gene match: 3. This CDR3 region has 17 residues. Germline-derived CDR1 and CDR2 are SGHDT and YYEEEE.

The CDR3 DNA follows: TGTGCCAGCTCACCGGGTGACAGGCTCAACTCTGGAAACACCATATATTTT. It specifies CASSPGDRLNSGNTIYF. The chain couples TRBV18 to TRBJ1-3; perhaps TRBD1 as D (6 bases). CDR3 length: 17 residues. V dropped 3 bases and J dropped 0 bases, with 15 bases sitting between them. Looked up from germline, CDR1 is KGHSH and CDR2 is LQKENI.